This is a list of T cell receptor beta chains from one sample in a study of shared clonotypes between healthy human individuals. Method: immunoSEQ multiplex PCR; TCRdb's copy keeps in-frame clones and lacks some. The sample lists 400,000 to 500,000 clones; 79% were seen once. The sample was PBMCs. The source is a woman in her 40s in good health. Some clones in this sample may be carry-over from other donors' samples. Each CDR3 is given with its conserved first and last residue. The order of the fields is J gene, V gene, D gene, clone size, CDR3 protein, CDR3 DNA. A D gene is named only where the DNA matches it firmly. Clone size, where shown, is once, few, many, or a class for clones that have expanded.

j_gene: TRBJ1-5
v_gene: TRBV7-2
d_gene: -
abundance: -
CDR3aa: CASSLDFGAAQPQHF
CDR3nt: TGTGCCAGCAGCTTAGATTTTGGTGCCGCTCAGCCCCAGCATTTT

j_gene: TRBJ1-2
v_gene: TRBV12-1
d_gene: -
abundance: -
CDR3aa: CASSFPRASNYGYTF
CDR3nt: TGTGCCAGCAGCTTTCCCAGGGCTAGTAACTATGGCTACACCTTC

j_gene: TRBJ1-2
v_gene: TRBV19
d_gene: -
abundance: -
CDR3aa: CASSIFSGRNGYTF
CDR3nt: TGTGCCAGTAGTATCTTTTCAGGGCGGAATGGCTACACCTTC

j_gene: TRBJ2-5
v_gene: TRBV30
d_gene: -
abundance: -
CDR3aa: CAWSGLSGSQETQYF
CDR3nt: TGTGCCTGGAGTGGGCTGAGTGGCTCGCAAGAGACCCAGTACTTC

j_gene: TRBJ2-7
v_gene: TRBV6-5
d_gene: -
abundance: -
CDR3aa: CASSYSSASPAYEQYF
CDR3nt: TGTGCCAGCAGTTACTCGAGCGCATCCCCGGCCTACGAGCAGTACTTC

j_gene: TRBJ2-3
v_gene: TRBV2
d_gene: -
abundance: -
CDR3aa: CASSAGGGRAVDTQYF
CDR3nt: TGTGCCAGCAGTGCAGGGGGCGGGAGGGCCGTAGATACGCAGTATTTT

j_gene: TRBJ2-6
v_gene: TRBV5-4
d_gene: -
abundance: -
CDR3aa: CASSNRQSSGANVLTF
CDR3nt: TGTGCCAGCAGCAACAGACAGAGCTCTGGGGCCAACGTCCTGACTTTC

j_gene: TRBJ2-6
v_gene: TRBV19
d_gene: TRBD1
abundance: few
CDR3aa: CASSRTGESGSGANVLTF
CDR3nt: TGTGCCAGTAGTAGGACAGGGGAGTCTGGATCTGGGGCCAACGTCCTGACTTTC

j_gene: TRBJ2-2
v_gene: TRBV30
d_gene: TRBD1
abundance: -
CDR3aa: CAWAGTVNTGELFF
CDR3nt: TGTGCCTGGGCCGGGACAGTGAACACCGGGGAGCTGTTTTTT

j_gene: TRBJ2-7
v_gene: TRBV10-3
d_gene: TRBD1
abundance: once
CDR3aa: CAISAGDRVEQYF
CDR3nt: TGTGCCATCAGTGCGGGGGACAGGGTTGAGCAGTACTTC

j_gene: TRBJ2-5
v_gene: TRBV18
d_gene: TRBD2
abundance: -
CDR3aa: CASSPRLAGGRETQYF
CDR3nt: TGTGCCAGCTCACCACGACTAGCGGGAGGGCGCGAGACCCAGTACTTC

j_gene: TRBJ2-7
v_gene: TRBV7-6
d_gene: -
abundance: few
CDR3aa: CASSLYGTRLSYEQYF
CDR3nt: TGTGCCAGCAGCCTCTATGGGACCCGACTCTCCTACGAGCAGTACTTC

j_gene: TRBJ2-7
v_gene: TRBV6-1
d_gene: -
abundance: many
CDR3aa: CASSEGAGDGGEQYF
CDR3nt: TGTGCCAGCAGTGAGGGGGCAGGGGATGGGGGTGAGCAGTACTTC

j_gene: TRBJ1-5
v_gene: TRBV2
d_gene: TRBD1
abundance: many
CDR3aa: CASSAFGQGEGQPQHF
CDR3nt: TGTGCCAGCAGTGCCTTCGGACAGGGTGAGGGTCAGCCCCAGCATTTT

j_gene: TRBJ2-2
v_gene: TRBV2
d_gene: TRBD2
abundance: -
CDR3aa: CASSPRTSGNTGELFF
CDR3nt: TGTGCCAGCAGTCCCCGGACTAGCGGAAACACTGGGGAACTGTTTTTT

j_gene: TRBJ1-1
v_gene: TRBV6-1
d_gene: -
abundance: -
CDR3aa: CASSEVSPTEAFF
CDR3nt: TGTGCCAGCAGTGAGGTCAGCCCCACTGAAGCTTTCTTT

j_gene: TRBJ1-2
v_gene: TRBV28
d_gene: TRBD1
abundance: -
CDR3aa: CASSLSWTGGTDGYTF
CDR3nt: TGTGCCAGCAGTTTATCCTGGACAGGGGGCACGGATGGCTACACCTTC

j_gene: TRBJ2-1
v_gene: TRBV28
d_gene: -
abundance: -
CDR3aa: CASSFTGESVNEQFF
CDR3nt: TGTGCCAGCAGTTTTACGGGAGAGTCGGTAAATGAGCAGTTCTTC

j_gene: TRBJ2-2
v_gene: TRBV5-1
d_gene: -
abundance: once
CDR3aa: CASSGGTAVTGELFF
CDR3nt: TGCGCCAGCAGCGGCGGGACAGCGGTCACCGGGGAGCTGTTTTTT

j_gene: TRBJ2-7
v_gene: TRBV6-1
d_gene: TRBD1
abundance: -
CDR3aa: CASRSGQVNEQYF
CDR3nt: TGTGCCAGCAGATCGGGACAGGTTAACGAGCAGTACTTC

j_gene: TRBJ2-3
v_gene: TRBV9
d_gene: -
abundance: many
CDR3aa: CASSETDRYTDTQYF
CDR3nt: TGTGCCAGCAGCGAGACCGATAGATACACAGATACGCAGTATTTT

j_gene: TRBJ2-2
v_gene: TRBV5-1
d_gene: TRBD2
abundance: -
CDR3aa: CASSLGPSGRNTGELFF
CDR3nt: TGCGCCAGCAGCTTGGGGCCCAGCGGGAGGAACACCGGGGAGCTGTTTTTT

j_gene: TRBJ1-3
v_gene: TRBV18
d_gene: TRBD1
abundance: -
CDR3aa: CASSLGQGDSGNTIYF
CDR3nt: TGTGCCAGCTCTCTAGGACAGGGAGACTCTGGAAACACCATATATTTT

j_gene: TRBJ1-5
v_gene: TRBV5-1
d_gene: -
abundance: -
CDR3aa: CASSPTGLSGQPQHF
CDR3nt: TGCGCCAGCAGCCCCACAGGGTTATCTGGTCAGCCCCAGCATTTT

j_gene: TRBJ2-4
v_gene: TRBV20-1
d_gene: -
abundance: -
CDR3aa: CSAREWDIQYF
CDR3nt: TGCAGTGCTAGAGAGTGGGACATTCAGTACTTC

j_gene: TRBJ2-6
v_gene: TRBV4-1
d_gene: -
abundance: -
CDR3aa: CASSQGSAGANVLTF
CDR3nt: TGCGCCAGCAGCCAAGGTTCAGCTGGGGCCAACGTCCTGACTTTC

j_gene: TRBJ2-7
v_gene: TRBV15
d_gene: -
abundance: -
CDR3aa: CATGRVGYEQYF
CDR3nt: TGTGCCACCGGCAGGGTCGGCTACGAGCAGTACTTC

j_gene: TRBJ2-7
v_gene: TRBV5-1
d_gene: -
abundance: -
CDR3aa: CASTKDSIYEQYF
CDR3nt: TGCGCCAGCACAAAGGACAGTATCTACGAGCAGTACTTC

j_gene: TRBJ2-5
v_gene: TRBV5-4
d_gene: -
abundance: few
CDR3aa: CASSPGRSGRETQYF
CDR3nt: TGTGCCAGCAGCCCCGGGAGAAGCGGTAGAGAGACCCAGTACTTC

j_gene: TRBJ2-7
v_gene: TRBV7-9
d_gene: TRBD2
abundance: -
CDR3aa: CASSHRLAGVGAEQYF
CDR3nt: TGTGCCAGCAGCCACCGACTAGCGGGAGTGGGTGCCGAGCAGTACTTC

j_gene: TRBJ2-7
v_gene: TRBV28
d_gene: TRBD1
abundance: once
CDR3aa: CASSLLIQGASVYEQYF
CDR3nt: TGTGCCAGCAGTTTACTAATACAGGGGGCCTCGGTCTACGAGCAGTACTTC

j_gene: TRBJ2-7
v_gene: TRBV20-1
d_gene: -
abundance: -
CDR3aa: CSVPGLDEQYF
CDR3nt: TGCAGTGTACCTGGACTTGACGAGCAGTACTTC

j_gene: TRBJ1-1
v_gene: TRBV5-1
d_gene: TRBD1
abundance: -
CDR3aa: CASSSGGTGITEAFF
CDR3nt: TGCGCCAGCAGCTCGGGCGGGACAGGGATAACTGAAGCTTTCTTT

j_gene: TRBJ1-4
v_gene: TRBV7-2
d_gene: TRBD1
abundance: -
CDR3aa: CASSLGGPGQGFEKLFF
CDR3nt: TGTGCCAGCAGCTTAGGTGGCCCGGGACAGGGGTTTGAAAAACTGTTTTTT

j_gene: TRBJ1-6
v_gene: TRBV7-8
d_gene: TRBD1
abundance: -
CDR3aa: CASSSGQGESPLHF
CDR3nt: TGTGCCAGCAGCTCTGGACAGGGGGAATCACCCCTCCACTTT

j_gene: TRBJ2-1
v_gene: TRBV10-3
d_gene: -
abundance: -
CDR3aa: CAIRAEYNEQFF
CDR3nt: TGTGCCATCAGGGCCGAGTACAATGAGCAGTTCTTC

j_gene: TRBJ2-7
v_gene: TRBV4-1
d_gene: TRBD2
abundance: once
CDR3aa: CASSQYISPSGTSYEQYF
CDR3nt: TGCGCCAGCAGCCAATACATATCCCCTAGCGGAACTTCCTACGAGCAGTACTTC

j_gene: TRBJ2-3
v_gene: TRBV5-4
d_gene: -
abundance: once
CDR3aa: CASSLSGPSTDTQYF
CDR3nt: TGTGCCAGCAGCTTGAGCGGGCCTAGCACAGATACGCAGTATTTT

j_gene: TRBJ1-2
v_gene: TRBV5-6
d_gene: -
abundance: -
CDR3aa: CASSLYAVRGYTF
CDR3nt: TGTGCCAGCAGCTTGTATGCGGTACGGGGCTACACCTTC

j_gene: TRBJ1-2
v_gene: TRBV28
d_gene: -
abundance: -
CDR3aa: CASSFSGPGIGYTF
CDR3nt: TGTGCCAGCAGTTTCTCCGGCCCAGGCATTGGCTACACCTTC

j_gene: TRBJ2-3
v_gene: TRBV5-4
d_gene: -
abundance: -
CDR3aa: CASSLGLARTSTDTQYF
CDR3nt: TGTGCCAGCAGCTTGGGGCTGGCGAGAACTAGCACAGATACGCAGTATTTT

j_gene: TRBJ2-5
v_gene: TRBV7-9
d_gene: TRBD2
abundance: -
CDR3aa: CASSLGGLAGKTQYF
CDR3nt: TGTGCCAGCAGCTTAGGGGGACTAGCGGGAAAGACCCAGTACTTC

j_gene: TRBJ2-2
v_gene: TRBV2
d_gene: TRBD1
abundance: -
CDR3aa: CASSVVQGFSGELFF
CDR3nt: TGTGCCAGCAGTGTAGTACAGGGGTTTTCCGGGGAGCTGTTTTTT

j_gene: TRBJ2-1
v_gene: TRBV9
d_gene: -
abundance: -
CDR3aa: CASSPHRDSYNEQFF
CDR3nt: TGTGCCAGCAGCCCCCACAGGGACTCCTACAATGAGCAGTTCTTC

j_gene: TRBJ2-1
v_gene: TRBV7-3
d_gene: TRBD1
abundance: -
CDR3aa: CASSLNRGPYNEQFF
CDR3nt: TGTGCCAGCAGCCTTAACAGGGGGCCTTACAATGAGCAGTTCTTC

j_gene: TRBJ1-4
v_gene: TRBV6-6
d_gene: -
abundance: few
CDR3aa: CASSYRREGAWEKLFF
CDR3nt: TGTGCCAGCAGTTACCGGCGAGAGGGCGCTTGGGAAAAACTGTTTTTT

j_gene: TRBJ2-5
v_gene: TRBV28
d_gene: TRBD1
abundance: -
CDR3aa: CASSGQGVRETQYF
CDR3nt: TGTGCCAGCAGTGGACAGGGGGTGAGAGAGACCCAGTACTTC

j_gene: TRBJ2-2
v_gene: TRBV19
d_gene: TRBD1
abundance: -
CDR3aa: CASRAPGTGVTGELFF
CDR3nt: TGTGCCAGTAGAGCTCCTGGGACAGGGGTCACCGGGGAGCTGTTTTTT

j_gene: TRBJ2-7
v_gene: TRBV28
d_gene: TRBD2
abundance: -
CDR3aa: CASRGLAVGDYEQYF
CDR3nt: TGTGCCAGCAGGGGACTAGCGGTAGGGGACTACGAGCAGTACTTC

j_gene: TRBJ2-3
v_gene: TRBV18
d_gene: -
abundance: -
CDR3aa: CASSPVFSGGTDTQYF
CDR3nt: TGTGCCAGCTCACCCGTCTTCTCTGGGGGCACAGATACGCAGTATTTT

j_gene: TRBJ1-1
v_gene: TRBV29-1
d_gene: TRBD1
abundance: -
CDR3aa: CSVSRTGGSEAFF
CDR3nt: TGCAGCGTTTCAAGGACAGGGGGATCTGAAGCTTTCTTT

j_gene: TRBJ1-2
v_gene: TRBV4-2
d_gene: TRBD1
abundance: -
CDR3aa: CASSPGQGGGYYSYTF
CDR3nt: TGTGCCAGCAGCCCCGGACAGGGTGGGGGATATTATAGCTACACCTTC

j_gene: TRBJ2-3
v_gene: TRBV18
d_gene: -
abundance: -
CDR3aa: CASSPEPDTSTDTQYF
CDR3nt: TGTGCCAGCTCACCAGAGCCGGACACTAGCACAGATACGCAGTATTTT